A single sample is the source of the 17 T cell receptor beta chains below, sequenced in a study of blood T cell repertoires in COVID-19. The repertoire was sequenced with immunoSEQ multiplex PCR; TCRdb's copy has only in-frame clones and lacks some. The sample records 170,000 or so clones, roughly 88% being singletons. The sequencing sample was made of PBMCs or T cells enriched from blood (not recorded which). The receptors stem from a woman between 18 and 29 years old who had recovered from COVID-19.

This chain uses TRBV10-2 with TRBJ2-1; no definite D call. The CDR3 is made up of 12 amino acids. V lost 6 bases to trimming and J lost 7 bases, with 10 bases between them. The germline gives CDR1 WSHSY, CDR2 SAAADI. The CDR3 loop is CASSTHGNEQFF. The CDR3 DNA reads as TGCGCCAGCAGCACCCACGGGAATGAGCAGTTCTTC.

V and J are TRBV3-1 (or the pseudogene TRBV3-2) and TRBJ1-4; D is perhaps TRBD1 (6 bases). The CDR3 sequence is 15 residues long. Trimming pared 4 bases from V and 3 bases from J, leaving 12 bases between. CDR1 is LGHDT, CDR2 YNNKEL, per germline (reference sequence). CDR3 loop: CASSRNGQSNEKLFF. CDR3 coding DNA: TGTGCCAGCAGCCGCAACGGACAGTCTAATGAAAAACTGTTTTTT.

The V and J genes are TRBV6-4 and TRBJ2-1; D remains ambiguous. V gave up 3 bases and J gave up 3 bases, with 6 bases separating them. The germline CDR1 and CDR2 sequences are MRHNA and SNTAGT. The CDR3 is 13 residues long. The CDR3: CASSEQNYNEQFF. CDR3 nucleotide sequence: TGTGCCAGCAGTGAGCAGAACTACAATGAGCAGTTCTTC.

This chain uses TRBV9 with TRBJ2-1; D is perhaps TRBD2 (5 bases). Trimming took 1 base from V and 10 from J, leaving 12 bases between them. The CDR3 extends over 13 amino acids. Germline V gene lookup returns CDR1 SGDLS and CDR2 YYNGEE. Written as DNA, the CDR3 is TGTGCCAGCAGCGTACTCCTGGCGGGCGAGCAGTTCTTC. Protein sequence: CASSVLLAGEQFF.

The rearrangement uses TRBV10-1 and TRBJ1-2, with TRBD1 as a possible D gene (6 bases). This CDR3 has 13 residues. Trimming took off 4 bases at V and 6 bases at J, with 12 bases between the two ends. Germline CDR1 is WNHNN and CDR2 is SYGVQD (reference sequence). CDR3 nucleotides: TGCGCCAGCAGTGTTTCAGGGGAAAATGGCTACACCTTC. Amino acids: CASSVSGENGYTF.

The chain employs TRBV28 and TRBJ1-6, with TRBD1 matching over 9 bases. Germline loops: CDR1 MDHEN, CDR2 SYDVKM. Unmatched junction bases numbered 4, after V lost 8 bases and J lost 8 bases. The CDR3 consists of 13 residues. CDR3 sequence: CASFTGGHSPLHF. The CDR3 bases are TGTGCCAGCTTTACAGGGGGCCATTCACCCCTCCACTTT.

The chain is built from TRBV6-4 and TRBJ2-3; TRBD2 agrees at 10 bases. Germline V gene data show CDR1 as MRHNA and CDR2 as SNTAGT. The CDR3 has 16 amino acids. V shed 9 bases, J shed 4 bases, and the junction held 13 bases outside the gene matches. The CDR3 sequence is CAREPRTSGPSDTQYF. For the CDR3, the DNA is TGTGCCAGGGAGCCACGGACTAGCGGCCCCTCAGATACGCAGTATTTT.

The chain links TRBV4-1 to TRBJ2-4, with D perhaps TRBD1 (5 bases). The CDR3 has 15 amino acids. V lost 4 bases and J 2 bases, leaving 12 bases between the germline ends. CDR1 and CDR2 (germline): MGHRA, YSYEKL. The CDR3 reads CASSLTRTTKNIQYF. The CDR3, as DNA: TGCGCCAGCAGCCTGACACGGACAACCAAAAACATTCAGTACTTC.

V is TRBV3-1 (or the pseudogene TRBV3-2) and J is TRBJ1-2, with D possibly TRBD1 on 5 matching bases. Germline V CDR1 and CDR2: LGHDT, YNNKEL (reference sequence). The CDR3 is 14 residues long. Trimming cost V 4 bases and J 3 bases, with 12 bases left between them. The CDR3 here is CASSPDRGDYGYTF. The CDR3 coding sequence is TGTGCCAGCAGCCCCGACCGGGGGGACTATGGCTACACCTTC.

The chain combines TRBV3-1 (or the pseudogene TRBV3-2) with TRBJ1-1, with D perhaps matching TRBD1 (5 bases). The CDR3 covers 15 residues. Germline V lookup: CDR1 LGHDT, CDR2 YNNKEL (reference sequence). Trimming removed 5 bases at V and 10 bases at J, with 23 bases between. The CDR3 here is CASSSRLTVQVGAFF. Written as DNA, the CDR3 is TGTGCCAGCAGCTCCCGACTGACAGTTCAGGTCGGAGCTTTCTTT.

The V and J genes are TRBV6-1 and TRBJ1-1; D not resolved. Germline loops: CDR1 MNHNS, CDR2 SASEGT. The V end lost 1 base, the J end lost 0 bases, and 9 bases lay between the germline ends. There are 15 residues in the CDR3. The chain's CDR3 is CASSEGRELNTEAFF. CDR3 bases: TGTGCCAGCAGTGAAGGGCGGGAGCTGAACACTGAAGCTTTCTTT.

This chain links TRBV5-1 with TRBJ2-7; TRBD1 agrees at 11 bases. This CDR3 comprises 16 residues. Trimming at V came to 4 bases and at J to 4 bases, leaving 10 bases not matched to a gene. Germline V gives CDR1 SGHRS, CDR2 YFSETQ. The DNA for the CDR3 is TGCGCCAGCAGCCGGGGGCCGGACAGGGGGCCGTACGAGCAGTACTTC. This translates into CASSRGPDRGPYEQYF.

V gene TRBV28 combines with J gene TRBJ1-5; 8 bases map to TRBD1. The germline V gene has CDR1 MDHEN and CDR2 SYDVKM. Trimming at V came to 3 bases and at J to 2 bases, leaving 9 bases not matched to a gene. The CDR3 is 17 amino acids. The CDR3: CASSFRTGLIGNQPQHF. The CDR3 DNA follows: TGTGCCAGCAGTTTTCGGACAGGGTTGATAGGCAATCAGCCCCAGCATTTT.

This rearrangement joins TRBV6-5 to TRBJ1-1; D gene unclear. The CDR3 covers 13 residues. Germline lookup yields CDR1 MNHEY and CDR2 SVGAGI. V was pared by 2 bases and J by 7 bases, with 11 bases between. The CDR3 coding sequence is TGTGCCAGCAGTTACGCGTTTAGAAATGAAGCTTTCTTT. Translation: CASSYAFRNEAFF.

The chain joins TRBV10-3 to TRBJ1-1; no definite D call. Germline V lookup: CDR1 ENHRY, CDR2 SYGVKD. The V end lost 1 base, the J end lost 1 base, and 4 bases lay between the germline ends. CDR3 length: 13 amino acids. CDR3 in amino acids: CAISELSNTEAFF. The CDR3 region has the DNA TGTGCCATCAGTGAGTTATCGAACACTGAAGCTTTCTTT.

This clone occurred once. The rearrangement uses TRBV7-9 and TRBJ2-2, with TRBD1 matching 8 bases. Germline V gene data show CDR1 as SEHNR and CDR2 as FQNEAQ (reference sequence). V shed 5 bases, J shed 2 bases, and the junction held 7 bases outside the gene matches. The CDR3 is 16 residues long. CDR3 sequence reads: CASSPTGGKNTGELFF. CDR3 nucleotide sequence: TGTGCCAGCAGCCCCACAGGGGGTAAAAACACCGGGGAGCTGTTTTTT.

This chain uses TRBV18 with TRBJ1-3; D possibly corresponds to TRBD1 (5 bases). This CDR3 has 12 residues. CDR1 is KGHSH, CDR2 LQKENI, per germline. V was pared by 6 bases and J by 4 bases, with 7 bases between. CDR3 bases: TGTGCCAGCTCCGGACAAGGAAACACCATATATTTT. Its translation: CASSGQGNTIYF.